The 32 T cell receptor beta chains reported below all come from one sample, sequenced in a study of blood T cell repertoires in COVID-19. Assay: immunoSEQ multiplex PCR; the TCRdb copy retains only in-frame clones and omits some. The sample has some 60,000 clones, about four fifths seen once. The specimen was peripheral blood. These receptors originate from a woman of 80 years or more with acute or convalescent COVID-19.

CDR3 in DNA: TGTGCCAGCAGCTTGTGGGGAGGGGCTGAAGCTTTCTTT. Amino acid sequence: CASSLWGGAEAFF. The gene calls are TRBV5-8 and TRBJ1-1; D may be TRBD1 (5 bases). The CDR3 runs to 13 residues. Germline V gene sequence: CDR1 SGHTS, CDR2 YDEGEE. V was trimmed by 1 base and J by 6 bases, leaving 10 bases between them.

The chain links TRBV24-1 to TRBJ2-5; D not resolved. The CDR3 runs 14 residues. Germline-derived CDR1 and CDR2 are KGHDR and SFDVKD. Trimming cost V 4 bases and J 0 bases, with 8 bases left between them. In DNA form, the CDR3 reads TGTGCCACCAGTGACCCCCGGTACCAAGAGACCCAGTACTTC. Protein product: CATSDPRYQETQYF.

This chain links TRBV19 with TRBJ1-1, with TRBD1 matching over 12 bases. Germline V CDR1 and CDR2: LNHDA, SQIVND (reference sequence). The CDR3 runs to 15 residues. Trimming at V came to 7 bases and at J to 4 bases, leaving 7 bases not matched to a gene. CDR3 loop: CASKWDRGLSTEAFF. Written as DNA, the CDR3 is TGTGCCAGTAAGTGGGACAGGGGGCTGAGCACTGAAGCTTTCTTT.

V gene TRBV25-1 combines with J gene TRBJ2-1, with a tentative D call TRBD2 (7 bases). CDR3 length: 13 amino acids. The V gene lost 4 bases and the J gene lost 10 bases, with 14 bases spanning the gap. Germline assignment: CDR1 MGHDK and CDR2 SYGVNS. CDR3 DNA sequence: TGTGCCAGCAGTGGAGGGGGGAGGGCCGAGCAGTTCTTC. Amino acids: CASSGGGRAEQFF. Variable domain in full (rest from reference TRBV25-1 and TRBJ2-1): EADIYQTPRYLVIGTGKKITLECSQTMGHDKMYWYQQDPGMELHLIHYSYGVNSTEKGDLSSESTVSRIRTEHFPLTLESARPSHTSQYLCASSGGGRAEQFFGPGTRLTVL.

The CDR3 loop reads CASSFTGGNTEAFF. CDR3 nucleotides: TGTGCCAGCAGCTTCACAGGGGGCAACACTGAAGCTTTCTTT. This rearrangement joins TRBV7-9 to TRBJ1-1; 9 nucleotides line up with TRBD1. The CDR3 has 14 amino acids. Germline V gene sequence: CDR1 SEHNR, CDR2 FQNEAQ (reference sequence). J was trimmed by 2 bases and V by 3 bases; bases with no gene match: 1.

The gene calls are TRBV6-1 and TRBJ1-6, with D tentatively TRBD1 (5 bases). The V end was cut by 8 bases, the J end by 4 bases, with 21 bases between. The germline V gene has CDR1 MNHNS and CDR2 SASEGT. The CDR3 spans 17 residues. In DNA, the CDR3 is TGTGCCAGCCGTGGCGGCGCCACAGGCCTTTATAATTCACCCCTCCACTTT. Protein product: CASRGGATGLYNSPLHF.

The genes are TRBV27 and TRBJ2-3, with TRBD2 matching over 8 bases. In germline, CDR1 is MNHEY, CDR2 SMNVEV (reference sequence). Trimming took 8 bases from V and 0 from J; bases not matched to a gene: 13. The CDR3 is 17 residues long. In DNA, the CDR3 is TGTGCCAGCTTTAGGCAAAAGGCTAGCGGGAGCACAGATACGCAGTATTTT. Protein: CASFRQKASGSTDTQYF.

V and J are TRBV7-9 and TRBJ2-3; D is unresolved. This CDR3 has 14 residues. Germline V lookup: CDR1 SEHNR, CDR2 FQNEAQ (reference sequence). V was clipped by 5 bases and J by 5 bases, with 14 bases between them. In DNA, the CDR3 is TGTGCCAGCAGCGTTAGTACCACTGGAGATACGCAGTATTTT. It encodes CASSVSTTGDTQYF.

A few counts support this clone. The rearrangement links TRBV29-1 to TRBJ1-1; weak D call: TRBD1 (6 bases). This CDR3 comprises 11 residues. V lost 5 bases to trimming and J lost 8 bases, with 12 bases between them. Germline lookup yields CDR1 SQVTM and CDR2 ANQGSEA. DNA for the CDR3: TGCAGCGTTTACAGGGCCGGGGAAGCTTTCTTT. It is translated as CSVYRAGEAFF.

CDR3 DNA: TGTGCCAGCAGAATGGGCGGGACTGAGAGGCACACTGAAGCTTTCTTT. Translating it yields CASRMGGTERHTEAFF. The V gene is TRBV7-2, the J gene TRBJ1-1; D is perhaps TRBD1 (5 bases). Germline V gives CDR1 SGHTA, CDR2 FQGNSA. V lost 6 bases to trimming and J lost 3 bases, with 20 bases between them. This CDR3 is built from 16 residues.

The rearrangement links TRBV10-2 to TRBJ2-1; 7 nucleotides align to TRBD2. CDR1 WSHSY and CDR2 SAAADI come from the germline V gene. There are 15 residues in the CDR3. V lost 2 bases, J lost 7 bases, and 8 bases stayed unmatched. The CDR3 loop is CASSETLAGLNEQFF. The CDR3 DNA sequence: TGCGCCAGCAGTGAGACTTTAGCGGGCCTAAATGAGCAGTTCTTC.

This clone was counted a few times. The chain carries TRBV3-1 (or the pseudogene TRBV3-2) and TRBJ1-1, with D possibly TRBD1 on 6 matching bases. V was cut by 3 bases and J by 1 base, with 12 bases left in between. The length of the CDR3 is 15 residues. The germline V gene has CDR1 LGHDT and CDR2 YNNKEL (reference sequence). CDR3 protein: CASSQSTGRNTEAFF. In DNA, the CDR3 is TGTGCCAGCAGCCAGTCGACAGGAAGGAACACTGAAGCTTTCTTT.

The chain uses TRBV6-5 and TRBJ1-3; 8 bases match TRBD1. The CDR3 is 16 residues long. Germline CDR1 and CDR2: MNHEY and SVGAGI. The junction had 4 bases not matched to a gene; V was cut back by 0 bases and J by 3 bases. The CDR3 region is CASSYSQGVGGNTIYF. As DNA, the CDR3 is TGTGCCAGCAGTTACTCACAGGGGGTTGGTGGAAACACCATATATTTT.

For the CDR3, the DNA is TGTGCCAGCAGAGCACTGAGCTCCTACAATGAGCAGTTCTTC. Translation gives CASRALSSYNEQFF. The J gene is TRBJ2-1, the V gene TRBV27; D is unresolved. The germline V gene has CDR1 MNHEY and CDR2 SMNVEV (reference sequence). With 6 bases removed from V and 0 bases from J, the gap between germline ends came to 9 bases. This CDR3 is built from 14 residues.

The chain combines TRBV7-2 with TRBJ1-5; no definite D call. The CDR3 consists of 14 residues. V lost 1 base and J lost 4, with 8 bases in between. Per germline, CDR1 SGHTA and CDR2 FQGNSA. The CDR3 sequence: CASSLVLGNQPQHF. The CDR3 coding sequence is TGTGCCAGCAGCTTAGTGCTCGGGAATCAGCCCCAGCATTTT.

The rearrangement uses TRBV7-2 and TRBJ2-7, with 9 bases matching TRBD2. Germline V gene lookup returns CDR1 SGHTA and CDR2 FQGNSA. The J segment lost 2 bases and the V segment lost 2 bases, leaving 7 bases of the junction unmatched. CDR3 length: 16 residues. The CDR3 protein is CASSLSGGGAPYEQYF. DNA for the CDR3: TGTGCCAGCAGCTTAAGTGGCGGGGGGGCCCCCTACGAGCAGTACTTC.

The chain links TRBV2 to TRBJ2-7; 10 bases are shared with TRBD2. The CDR3 is 15 residues long. The V and J ends lost 2 bases and 2 bases, in that order; junction bases with no gene match: 3. CDR1 and CDR2 from the germline V gene are SNHLY and FYNNEI. CDR3 region: CASSELTSGTYEQYF. The DNA for the CDR3 is TGTGCCAGCAGTGAACTAACTAGCGGGACCTACGAGCAGTACTTC. The whole variable domain, remainder taken from reference TRBV2 and TRBJ2-7, is EPEVTQTPSHQVTQMGQEVILRCVPISNHLYFYWYRQILGQKVEFLVSFYNNEISEKSEIFDDQFSVERPDGSNFTLKIRSTKLEDSAMYFCASSELTSGTYEQYFGPGTRLTVT.

The V and J genes are TRBV18 and TRBJ2-7; 9 positions match TRBD1. This CDR3 has 13 residues. V shed 5 bases, J shed 3 bases, and the junction held 2 bases outside the gene matches. Germline V gene data show CDR1 as KGHSH and CDR2 as LQKENI. The CDR3 nucleotides are TGTGCCAGCTCAAGGACAGGGGTCTACGAGCAGTACTTC. This gives the protein CASSRTGVYEQYF.

The genes are TRBV7-2 and TRBJ1-5; 10 bases map to TRBD1. Germline lookup yields CDR1 SGHTA and CDR2 FQGNSA. V lost 10 bases and J lost 5; bases outside the gene matches: 8. The CDR3 runs 14 residues. CDR3 DNA: TGTGCCAAACAGGGGACAGGGGATGATCAGCCCCAGCATTTT. As protein: CAKQGTGDDQPQHF.

The V gene is TRBV19, the J gene TRBJ2-7; perhaps TRBD1 as D (5 bases). CDR1 LNHDA and CDR2 SQIVND come from the germline V gene (reference sequence). Trimming removed 3 bases at V and 0 bases at J, with 9 bases between. CDR3 length: 14 residues. CDR3: CASSIRVSSYEQYF. The CDR3 DNA is TGTGCCAGTAGTATCAGGGTGAGCTCCTACGAGCAGTACTTC.

The J gene is TRBJ2-5, the V gene TRBV29-1; TRBD1 agrees at 8 bases. CDR1 SQVTM and CDR2 ANQGSEA come from the germline V gene. CDR3 length: 13 amino acids. Unmatched junction bases numbered 8, after V lost 7 bases and J lost 4 bases. Here the CDR3 DNA reads TGCAGCGCCCTCCCAGACAGGGGAGAGACCCAGTACTTC. It encodes CSALPDRGETQYF.

The rearrangement uses TRBV6-6 and TRBJ2-7; weak D call: TRBD2 (6 bases). Looked up from germline, CDR1 is MNHNY and CDR2 is SVGAGI (reference sequence). The CDR3 runs 14 residues. Trimming cost V 5 bases and J 4 bases, with 15 bases left between them. CDR3 sequence: CASSRAWRDYEQYF. Here the CDR3 DNA reads TGTGCCAGCAGTAGAGCCTGGAGGGATTACGAGCAGTACTTC.

Here the CDR3 reads CASSQDRQGISGSPLHF. In DNA form, the CDR3 reads TGCGCCAGCAGCCAAGACAGACAGGGGATATCGGGGTCACCCCTCCACTTT. The chain has TRBV4-3 and TRBJ1-6; 8 positions match TRBD1. Germline CDR1 reads LGHNA; CDR2 reads YSLEER. Unmatched junction bases numbered 11, after V lost 0 bases and J lost 10 bases. This CDR3 contains 17 residues.

The chain is built from TRBV2 and TRBJ2-5; D remains ambiguous. Trimming left V 4 bases short and J 5 bases short, with 14 bases between. Germline assignment: CDR1 SNHLY and CDR2 FYNNEI. This CDR3 is built from 14 residues. The CDR3 region is CASSADAGLETQYF. The CDR3 DNA follows: TGTGCCAGCAGTGCCGATGCAGGTTTGGAGACCCAGTACTTC.

The chain employs TRBV24-1 and TRBJ1-2, with TRBD1 matching over 9 bases. CDR3 length equals 14 residues. CDR1 is KGHDR, CDR2 SFDVKD, per germline. V lost 3 bases and J lost 7; bases outside the gene matches: 5. For the CDR3, the DNA is TGTGCCACCAGTGATCCCGGGACAGGGTCTGGCTACACCTTC. Protein sequence: CATSDPGTGSGYTF.

Here the CDR3 reads CASSFSSSGQETQYF. The CDR3 coding sequence is TGTGCCAGCAGTTTCTCGTCTAGCGGCCAAGAGACCCAGTACTTC. This chain joins TRBV28 and TRBJ2-5; 7 bases align to TRBD2. The CDR3 loop spans 15 amino acids. Germline CDR1 reads MDHEN; CDR2 reads SYDVKM. V shed 3 bases, J shed 1 base, and the junction held 5 bases outside the gene matches.

The chain employs TRBV23-1 and TRBJ2-3; 8 bases agree with TRBD2. TRBV23-1 counts as an open reading frame of uncertain function. The trim removed 5 bases at V and 2 bases at J, leaving 6 bases unmatched. This CDR3 region has 15 residues. DNA for the CDR3: TGCGCCAGCAGTTTGGCGGGGGGTTACACAGATACGCAGTATTTT. This codes for CASSLAGGYTDTQYF.

The chain has TRBV7-3 and TRBJ2-3; D is perhaps TRBD2 (6 bases). With 4 bases removed from V and 1 base from J, the gap between germline ends came to 12 bases. Per the germline V gene, CDR1 is SGHTA and CDR2 is FQGTGA. The CDR3 spans 15 residues. CDR3 sequence (DNA): TGTGCCAGCAGCTGGACCGGGAGTCGCACAGATACGCAGTATTTT. It encodes CASSWTGSRTDTQYF. Filled out from reference TRBV7-3 and TRBJ2-3, the complete variable domain reads GAGVSQTPSNKVTEKGKYVELRCDPISGHTALYWYRQSLGQGPEFLIYFQGTGAADDSGLPNDRFFAVRPEGSVSTLKIQRTERGDSAVYLCASSWTGSRTDTQYFGPGTRLTVL.

The sample holds one count of this clone. The rearrangement uses TRBV19 and TRBJ2-5; D gene uncertain. CDR3 length equals 15 residues. V lost 3 bases to trimming and J lost 1 base, with 12 bases between them. Germline V gene sequence: CDR1 LNHDA, CDR2 SQIVND (reference sequence). CDR3 protein: CASSIDIAVQETQYF. The CDR3 coding sequence is TGTGCCAGTAGTATTGATATCGCGGTCCAAGAGACCCAGTACTTC.

The chain couples TRBV2 to TRBJ2-5; D gene uncertain. This CDR3 region has 13 residues. Looked up from germline, CDR1 is SNHLY and CDR2 is FYNNEI. The germline V and J ends were trimmed by 6 bases and 7 bases, with 15 bases remaining between them. The CDR3 sequence: CASRLQDRGTQYF. The CDR3 DNA follows: TGTGCCAGCAGACTACAAGACCGTGGGACCCAGTACTTC.

In the case of this clone: At the DNA level, this CDR3 is encoded by other sequences in the same sample as well. The chain carries TRBV5-1 and TRBJ1-2, with 9 bases lining up with TRBD1. There are 13 residues in the CDR3. The trim removed 4 bases at V and 4 bases at J, leaving 2 bases unmatched. CDR1 is SGHRS, CDR2 YFSETQ, per germline. The CDR3 bases are TGCGCCAGCAGCCTGGACAGGGGCTATGGCTACACCTTC. It specifies CASSLDRGYGYTF. Full variable domain (rest looked up from reference TRBV5-1 and TRBJ1-2): KAGVTQTPRYLIKTRGQQVTLSCSPISGHRSVSWYQQTPGQGLQFLFEYFSETQRNKGNFPGRFSGRQFSNSRSEMNVSTLELGDSALYLCASSLDRGYGYTFGSGTRLTVV.

V usage is TRBV9 and J usage is TRBJ2-1, with 9 bases lining up with TRBD2. The trim removed 4 bases at V and 4 bases at J, leaving 6 bases unmatched. This CDR3 region has 15 residues. Germline-derived CDR1 and CDR2 are SGDLS and YYNGEE. This chain's CDR3 is CASSPPSGVYNEQFF. The CDR3 DNA sequence: TGTGCCAGCAGCCCCCCTAGCGGGGTTTACAATGAGCAGTTCTTC.